The clone carrying this TCR beta chain was observed many times. The target antigen is unknown. Trimming removed 5 bases from V and 3 bases from J, with 16 bases in between. CDR1 and CDR2 from the germline V gene are GTSNPN and SVGIG (reference sequence). The CDR3 covers 14 residues. Since all of the isolated RNA was reverse transcribed, expressed TCRB transcripts were what got sequenced. TCRdb's table, derived via immunoSEQ multiplex PCR, lists solely in-frame clones and lacks some. The table has almost 350,000 clones, approximately 9.9% seen once. The sample belongs to a study of beta chain features in type 1 diabetes. At the level of the study: Investigators examined roughly 99,000,000 sorted cells across all samples.

Study conclusions and caveats: All four CD4+ subsets from Type 1 diabetes patients carried moderately but significantly shorter TCRB CDR3s.

This TCR derives from a man aged 25 to 40 with type 1 diabetes. The chain is built from TRBV30 and TRBJ1-2, with D tentatively TRBD1 (5 bases). Sequencing was done on a sample of central memory CD4+ T cells from blood. The CDR3 region has the DNA TGTGCCTGGCTTAAAGAGGGACTCTACTATGGCTACACCTTC. Protein product: CAWLKEGLYYGYTF.